The entry below gives a single TCR beta chain sequence along with its context. This sample is drawn from a study of blood T cell repertoires in COVID-19. Study-level information: Acute-phase and convalescent COVID-19 samples originated in the United States, Italy and Spain. Sources were T cells, B-cell-depleted T cells, or PBMCs; the material itself was cDNA or gDNA.

Original handling: For nucleated cells, counts were estimated from reference gene primer amplification. TCRdb's copy holds only in-frame clones and misses some; the assay was immunoSEQ multiplex PCR. D and trimming come from the DNA, and the V and J calls and clone size come from that table. The table includes some 72,000 clones, 70% to 90% detected once. This TCR came from a man in his fifties or sixties with active COVID-19. Sequencing input: peripheral blood.

In nucleotides, the CDR3 is TGCAGTGCTAGTGGGGACAGGACGAACTATGGCTACACCTTC. It yields the protein CSASGDRTNYGYTF. The V gene is TRBV20-1, the J gene TRBJ1-2; the match to TRBD1 covers 8 bases. Trimming took 3 bases from V and 2 from J; bases not matched to a gene: 5. In germline, CDR1 is DFQATT, CDR2 SNEGSKA (reference sequence). The CDR3 is 14 residues long.